This T cell receptor (beta chain) derives from a study of T-cell memory formation after mild COVID-19. Via MiXCR, TCRdb re-called the 5' RACE reads, giving one row per CDR3 protein. The sample yields roughly 400,000 distinct CDR3 sequences, more than 15% seen once. Germline loops: CDR1 SNHLY, CDR2 FYNNEI. The V gene lost 7 bases and the J gene lost 11 bases, with 14 bases spanning the gap. The CDR3 has 11 residues. J is TRBJ1-1 and V is TRBV2; D may be TRBD1 (6 bases). The receptor was derived from a man aged 18 to 29 who had mild COVID-19 (a few samples of this study predate the infection). Cell type and time point are not known. The sample comprised PBMCs or a T cell subset sorted from them (not recorded which). The CDR3 sequence: CASTAQGEAFF. For the CDR3, the DNA is TGTGCCAGCACTGCACAGGGAGAGGCTTTCTTT.